This T cell receptor beta chain was documented in a study of read filtering for tumor transcriptome and immune sequencing. Study details: IR-seq gave about 3.5 to 10.27 million TCR reads per sample; RNA-seq gave roughly 80 to 1,400.

Broader study findings: Approximately 80% of IR-seq clonotypes had one read, totaling 3% to 4% of reads; RNA-seq: around 77% and 45%.

This library used around 400 ng RNA and molecular barcoded adaptors spanning alpha/delta and beta/gamma chains. MiXCR, run by TCRdb on the reads, gives a single entry per CDR3 protein. The sample carries roughly 90,000 distinct CDR3 sequences, 12% recorded once. This clonotype occurred many times. Its specificity is unknown. The ends lost 3 bases at V and 6 bases at J; junction bases unmatched: 5. Germline loops: CDR1 SGHRS, CDR2 YFSETQ. This CDR3 has 15 residues. The genes are TRBV5-1 and TRBJ2-1, with 11 bases that match TRBD1. This TCR was recovered from a donor at least 40 years old with multiple myeloma. Sample: a population of CD138-negative cells sorted from bone marrow. The CDR3 nucleotides read TGCGCCAGCAGCTCCTCCGGGACAGGGGGCAATGAGCAGTTCTTC. This translates into CASSSSGTGGNEQFF.